These 8 T cell receptor beta chains were sequenced from one sample in a study of tumor T cells in aggressive B-cell lymphoma. Clones were sequenced by immunoSEQ multiplex PCR, and TCRdb holds only the in-frame ones, with some missing. The repertoire holds roughly 9,000 clones, with about 85% as singletons. The specimen was tumor tissue. These receptor sequences come from an adult with diffuse large B cell lymphoma.

This rearrangement joins TRBV5-1 to TRBJ2-3; D not resolved. Germline CDR1 and CDR2: SGHRS and YFSETQ. The CDR3 is made up of 13 amino acids. V lost 4 bases to trimming and J lost 2 bases, with 8 bases between them. The DNA of the CDR3 is TGCGCCAGCAGCATAACAATCACAGATACGCAGTATTTT. The encoded protein is CASSITITDTQYF.

This clone was counted once. The chain joins TRBV2 to TRBJ2-7; 9 bases line up with TRBD1. The germline CDR1 and CDR2 sequences are SNHLY and FYNNEI. After removal of 6 bases from V and 2 bases from J, the junction contained 8 bases not matched to a gene. The CDR3 extends over 15 amino acids. CDR3 in amino acids: CASRSGQGNPYEQYF. The CDR3 nucleotides are TGTGCCAGCAGGTCGGGACAGGGAAACCCCTACGAGCAGTACTTC. The full variable domain, with the rest looked up from reference TRBV2 and TRBJ2-7, is EPEVTQTPSHQVTQMGQEVILRCVPISNHLYFYWYRQILGQKVEFLVSFYNNEISEKSEIFDDQFSVERPDGSNFTLKIRSTKLEDSAMYFCASRSGQGNPYEQYFGPGTRLTVT.

This chain links TRBV27 with TRBJ1-1; the D gene is possibly TRBD1 (5 bases). The V and J ends lost 6 bases and 1 base respectively, with 9 bases between them. The CDR3 covers 13 residues. Germline V gene sequence: CDR1 MNHEY, CDR2 SMNVEV (reference sequence). Here the CDR3 reads CASSADRNTEAFF. The CDR3 bases are TGTGCCAGCAGCGCCGACAGGAACACTGAAGCTTTCTTT.

V usage is TRBV6-1 and J usage is TRBJ1-2; 8 bases agree with TRBD1. Unmatched junction bases numbered 7, after V lost 1 base and J lost 6 bases. Germline CDR1 and CDR2: MNHNS and SASEGT. The CDR3 covers 15 residues. As DNA, the CDR3 is TGTGCCAGCAGTGAAGGGACAGGGAGTAGCCATGGCTACACCTTC. This sequence encodes CASSEGTGSSHGYTF.

The chain employs TRBV4-3 and TRBJ1-1; 7 positions match TRBD1. The CDR3 has 15 residues. V trimming: 4 bases; J trimming: 1 base; junction bases outside the gene matches: 6. In germline, CDR1 is LGHNA, CDR2 YSLEER. Here the CDR3 DNA reads TGCGCCAGCAGCCCCTCGACAGGGCCGAACACTGAAGCTTTCTTT. Translating it yields CASSPSTGPNTEAFF.

The CDR3 sequence: CASSLLYEQYF. The CDR3 DNA sequence: TGTGCCAGCAGCCTTCTCTACGAGCAGTACTTC. The chain couples TRBV6-5 to TRBJ2-7; D ambiguous. The CDR3 has 11 amino acids. Germline loops: CDR1 MNHEY, CDR2 SVGAGI. The V gene lost 6 bases and the J gene lost 3 bases, with 6 bases spanning the gap.

The CDR3 region is CAWSSVGTGDGYTF. DNA of the CDR3: TGTGCCTGGAGTTCGGTAGGGACAGGAGATGGCTACACCTTC. The chain uses TRBV30 and TRBJ1-2; 8 positions match TRBD1. The CDR3 has 14 residues. CDR1 is GTSNPN and CDR2 is SVGIG in the germline V gene (reference sequence). Trimming removed 2 bases from V and 6 bases from J; junction bases left unmatched: 8.

J is TRBJ2-7 and V is TRBV6-1; 8 bases are shared with TRBD2. Germline CDR1 reads MNHNS; CDR2 reads SASEGT. With V trimmed by 7 bases and J by 6 bases, 11 bases remained unmatched. The CDR3 totals 14 residues. CDR3 sequence: CASKKDPGGGEQYF. In nucleotides, the CDR3 is TGTGCCAGCAAAAAGGACCCGGGAGGGGGCGAGCAGTACTTC.